The 9 T cell receptor beta chains below were found in one sample sequenced in a study of early T cells in non-severe SARS-CoV-2 infection. Each CDR3 protein gets one entry after TCRdb re-called the 5' RACE reads with MiXCR. The sample yields 75,000 to 95,000 distinct CDR3 sequences, 15% to 20% seen once. The material sequenced was whole blood, taken at baseline. Receptors originate from an adult who was a healthcare worker with PCR-confirmed SARS-CoV-2 infection or an uninfected control (not recorded which).

J is TRBJ2-2 and V is TRBV20-1; D gene unclear. The CDR3 is 13 amino acids. Germline CDR1 and CDR2: DFQATT and SNEGSKA (reference sequence). Trimming shortened V by 2 bases and J by 8 bases, and 12 bases separated the two germline ends. The CDR3 loop is CSARTVEPGELFF. The CDR3 nucleotides are TGCAGTGCTAGAACCGTAGAACCGGGGGAGCTGTTTTTT.

This clonotype came up a few times. The chain uses TRBV18 and TRBJ2-2, with D unresolved. The V end lost 0 bases, the J end lost 6 bases, and 5 bases lay between the germline ends. CDR1 KGHSH and CDR2 LQKENI come from the germline V gene. The CDR3 contains 13 residues. The CDR3 nucleotides are TGTGCCAGCTCACCACCGCATGCCGGGGAGCTGTTTTTT. It specifies CASSPPHAGELFF.

V is TRBV11-2 and J is TRBJ2-3; D remains ambiguous. The germline V gene has CDR1 SGHAT and CDR2 FQNNGV. V was pared by 1 base and J by 1 base, with 12 bases between. The CDR3 contains 16 residues. The CDR3 nucleotides read TGTGCCAGCAGCTTAGGTGTACGATCGGGCACAGATACGCAGTATTTT. Its translation: CASSLGVRSGTDTQYF.

This clonotype occurred many times. V usage is TRBV15 and J usage is TRBJ2-6, with D possibly called TRBD1 or TRBD2 (5 bases each). Germline loops: CDR1 LNHNV, CDR2 YYDKDF (reference sequence). Deletions cut 0 bases from V and 0 bases from J, with 6 bases between. CDR3 length: 16 amino acids. The chain's CDR3 is CATSRDGGSGANVLTF. CDR3 DNA sequence: TGTGCCACCAGCAGAGATGGGGGCTCTGGGGCCAACGTCCTGACTTTC.

The rearrangement links TRBV3-1 to TRBJ2-3, with 7 bases fitting TRBD2. V shed 0 bases and J 6 bases; nucleotides not matched to a gene: 9. Germline CDR1 and CDR2: LGHDT and YNNKEL (reference sequence). CDR3 length: 16 amino acids. CDR3 region: CASSQDLTGGGDTQYF. For the CDR3, the DNA is TGTGCCAGCAGCCAAGACCTGACGGGAGGCGGGGATACGCAGTATTTT.

This clonotype occurred a few times. The V and J genes are TRBV28 and TRBJ1-2, with D possibly being TRBD1 (5 bases). Germline lookup yields CDR1 MDHEN and CDR2 SYDVKM. The CDR3 totals 13 residues. Trimming cost V 6 bases and J 4 bases, with 12 bases left between them. The CDR3, as DNA: TGTGCCAGCAGCCTGGGACCGGTCTATGGCTACACCTTC. Its protein is CASSLGPVYGYTF.

The chain combines TRBV3-1 with TRBJ1-3; D not resolved. Trimming left V 2 bases short and J 4 bases short, with 6 bases between. The germline V gene encodes CDR1 LGHDT and CDR2 YNNKEL (reference sequence). This CDR3 contains 13 residues. CDR3 sequence: CASSQFIGNTIYF. CDR3 DNA: TGTGCCAGCAGCCAATTCATCGGAAACACCATATATTTT. Full variable domain (outside the CDR3, taken from reference TRBV3-1 and TRBJ1-3): DTAVSQTPKYLVTQMGNDKSIKCEQNLGHDTMYWYKQDSKKFLKIMFSYNNKELIINETVPNRFSPKSPDKAHLNLHINSLELGDSAVYFCASSQFIGNTIYFGEGSWLTVV.

This clonotype has a handful of counts. The chain joins TRBV10-3 to TRBJ1-3; D gene ambiguous. Trimming removed 6 bases at V and 0 bases at J, with 6 bases between. CDR1 and CDR2 from the germline V gene are ENHRY and SYGVKD. The CDR3 is 13 residues long. CDR3: CAIRRNSGNTIYF. The CDR3 DNA reads TGTGCCATCAGGAGGAACTCTGGAAACACCATATATTTT.

The gene calls are TRBV4-3 and TRBJ2-3; D remains ambiguous. This CDR3 has 14 amino acids. V lost 3 bases to trimming and J lost 1 base, with 8 bases between them. Germline assignment: CDR1 LGHNA and CDR2 YSLEER. Written as DNA, the CDR3 is TGCGCCAGCAGCCAGGGCTTCGGCACAGATACGCAGTATTTT. Translation gives CASSQGFGTDTQYF.